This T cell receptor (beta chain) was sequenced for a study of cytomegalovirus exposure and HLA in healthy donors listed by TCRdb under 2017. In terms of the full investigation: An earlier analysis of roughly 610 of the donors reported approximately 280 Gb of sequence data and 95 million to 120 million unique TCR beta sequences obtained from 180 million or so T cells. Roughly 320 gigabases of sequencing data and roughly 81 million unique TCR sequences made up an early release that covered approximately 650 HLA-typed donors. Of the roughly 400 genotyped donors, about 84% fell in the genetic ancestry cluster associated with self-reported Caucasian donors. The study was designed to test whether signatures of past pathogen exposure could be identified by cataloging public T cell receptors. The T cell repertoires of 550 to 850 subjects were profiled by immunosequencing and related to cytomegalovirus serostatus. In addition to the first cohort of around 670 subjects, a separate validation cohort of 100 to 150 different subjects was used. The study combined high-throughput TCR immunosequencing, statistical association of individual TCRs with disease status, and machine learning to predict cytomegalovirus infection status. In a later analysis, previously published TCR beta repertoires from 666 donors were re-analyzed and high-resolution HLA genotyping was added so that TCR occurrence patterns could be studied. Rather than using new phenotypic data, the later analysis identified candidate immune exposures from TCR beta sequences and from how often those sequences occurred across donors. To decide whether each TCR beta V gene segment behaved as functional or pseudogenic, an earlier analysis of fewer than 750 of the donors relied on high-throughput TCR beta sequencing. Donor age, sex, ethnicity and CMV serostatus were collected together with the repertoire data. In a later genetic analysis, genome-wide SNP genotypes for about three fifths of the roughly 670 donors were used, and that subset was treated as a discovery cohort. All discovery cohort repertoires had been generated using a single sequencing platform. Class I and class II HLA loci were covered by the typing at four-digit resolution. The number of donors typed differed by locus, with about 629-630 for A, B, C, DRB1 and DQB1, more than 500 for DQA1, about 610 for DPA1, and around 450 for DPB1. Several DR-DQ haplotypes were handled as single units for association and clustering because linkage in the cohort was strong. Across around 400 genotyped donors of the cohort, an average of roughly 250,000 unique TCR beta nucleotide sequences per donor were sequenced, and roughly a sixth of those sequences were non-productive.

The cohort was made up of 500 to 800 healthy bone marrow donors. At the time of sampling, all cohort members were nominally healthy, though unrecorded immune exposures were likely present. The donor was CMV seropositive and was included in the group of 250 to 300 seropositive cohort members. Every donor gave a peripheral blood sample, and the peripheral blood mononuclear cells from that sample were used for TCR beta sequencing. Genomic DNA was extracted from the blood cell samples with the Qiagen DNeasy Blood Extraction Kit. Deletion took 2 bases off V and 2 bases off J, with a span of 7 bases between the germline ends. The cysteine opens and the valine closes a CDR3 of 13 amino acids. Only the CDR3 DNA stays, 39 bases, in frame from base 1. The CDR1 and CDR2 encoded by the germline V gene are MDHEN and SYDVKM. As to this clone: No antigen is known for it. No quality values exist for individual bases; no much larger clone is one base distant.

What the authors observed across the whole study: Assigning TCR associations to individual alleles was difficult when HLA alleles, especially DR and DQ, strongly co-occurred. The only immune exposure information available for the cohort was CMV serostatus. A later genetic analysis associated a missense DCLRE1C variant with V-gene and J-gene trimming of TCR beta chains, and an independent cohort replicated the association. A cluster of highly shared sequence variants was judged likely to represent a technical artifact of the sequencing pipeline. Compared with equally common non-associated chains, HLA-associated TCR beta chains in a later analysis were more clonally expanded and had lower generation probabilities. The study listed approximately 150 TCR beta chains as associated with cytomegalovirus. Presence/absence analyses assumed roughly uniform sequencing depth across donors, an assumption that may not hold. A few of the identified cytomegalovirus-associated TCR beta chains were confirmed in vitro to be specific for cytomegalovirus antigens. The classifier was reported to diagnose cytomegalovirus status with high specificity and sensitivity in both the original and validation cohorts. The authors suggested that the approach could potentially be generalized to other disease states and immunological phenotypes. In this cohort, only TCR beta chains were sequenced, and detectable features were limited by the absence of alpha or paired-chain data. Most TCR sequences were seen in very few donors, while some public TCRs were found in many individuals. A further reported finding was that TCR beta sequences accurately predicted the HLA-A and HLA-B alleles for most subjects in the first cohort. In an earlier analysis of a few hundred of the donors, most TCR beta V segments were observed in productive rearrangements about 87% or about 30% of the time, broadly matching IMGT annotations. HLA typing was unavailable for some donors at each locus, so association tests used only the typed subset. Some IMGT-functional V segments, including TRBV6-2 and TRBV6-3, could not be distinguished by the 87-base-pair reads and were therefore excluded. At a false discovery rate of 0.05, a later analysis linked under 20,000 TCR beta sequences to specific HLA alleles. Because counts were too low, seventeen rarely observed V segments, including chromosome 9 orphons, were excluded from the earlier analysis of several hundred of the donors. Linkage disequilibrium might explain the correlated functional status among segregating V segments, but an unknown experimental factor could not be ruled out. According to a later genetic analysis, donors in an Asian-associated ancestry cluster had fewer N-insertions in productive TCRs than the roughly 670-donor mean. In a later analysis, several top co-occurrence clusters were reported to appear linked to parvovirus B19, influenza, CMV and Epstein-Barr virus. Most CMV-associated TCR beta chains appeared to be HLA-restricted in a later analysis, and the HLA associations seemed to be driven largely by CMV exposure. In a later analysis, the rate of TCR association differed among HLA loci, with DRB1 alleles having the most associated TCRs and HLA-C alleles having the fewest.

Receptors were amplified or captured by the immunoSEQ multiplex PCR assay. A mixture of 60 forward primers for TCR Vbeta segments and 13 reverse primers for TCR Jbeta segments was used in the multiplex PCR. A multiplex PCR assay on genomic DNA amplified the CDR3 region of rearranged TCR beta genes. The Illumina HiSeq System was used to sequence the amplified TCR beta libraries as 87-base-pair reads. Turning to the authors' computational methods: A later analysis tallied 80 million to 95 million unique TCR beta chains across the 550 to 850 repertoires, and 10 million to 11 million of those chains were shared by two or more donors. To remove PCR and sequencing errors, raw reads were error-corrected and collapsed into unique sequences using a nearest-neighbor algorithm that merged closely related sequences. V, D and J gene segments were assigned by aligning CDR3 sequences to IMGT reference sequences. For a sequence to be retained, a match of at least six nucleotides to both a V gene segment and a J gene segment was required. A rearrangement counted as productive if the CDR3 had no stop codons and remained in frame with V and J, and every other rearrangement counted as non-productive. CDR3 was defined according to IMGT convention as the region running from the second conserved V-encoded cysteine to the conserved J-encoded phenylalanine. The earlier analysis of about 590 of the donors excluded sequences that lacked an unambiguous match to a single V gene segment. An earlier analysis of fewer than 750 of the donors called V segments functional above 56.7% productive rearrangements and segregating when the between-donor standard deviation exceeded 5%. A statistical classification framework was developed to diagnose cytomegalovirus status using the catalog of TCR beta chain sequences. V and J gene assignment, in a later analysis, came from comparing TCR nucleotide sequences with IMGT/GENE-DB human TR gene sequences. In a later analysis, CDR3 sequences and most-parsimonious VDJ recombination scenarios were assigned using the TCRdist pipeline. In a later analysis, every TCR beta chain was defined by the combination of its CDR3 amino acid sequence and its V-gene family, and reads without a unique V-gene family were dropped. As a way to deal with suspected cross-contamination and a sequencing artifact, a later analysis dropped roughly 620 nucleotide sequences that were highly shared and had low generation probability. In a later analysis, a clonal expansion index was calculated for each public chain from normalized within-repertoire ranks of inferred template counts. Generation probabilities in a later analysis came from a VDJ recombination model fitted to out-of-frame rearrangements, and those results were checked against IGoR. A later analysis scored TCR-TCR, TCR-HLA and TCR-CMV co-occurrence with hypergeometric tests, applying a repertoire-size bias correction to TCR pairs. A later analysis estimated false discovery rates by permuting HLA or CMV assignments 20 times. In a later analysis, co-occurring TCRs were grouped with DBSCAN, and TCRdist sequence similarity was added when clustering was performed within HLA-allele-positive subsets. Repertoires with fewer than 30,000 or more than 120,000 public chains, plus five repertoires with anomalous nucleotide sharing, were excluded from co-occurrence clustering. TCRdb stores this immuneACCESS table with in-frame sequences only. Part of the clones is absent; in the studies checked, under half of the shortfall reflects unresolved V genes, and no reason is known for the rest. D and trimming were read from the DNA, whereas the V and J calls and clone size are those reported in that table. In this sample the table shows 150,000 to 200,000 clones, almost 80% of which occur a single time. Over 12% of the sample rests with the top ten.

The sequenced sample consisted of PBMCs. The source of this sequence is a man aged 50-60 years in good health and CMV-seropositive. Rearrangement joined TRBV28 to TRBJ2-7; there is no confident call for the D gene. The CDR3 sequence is CASSLGGTYEQYV. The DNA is TGTGCCAGCAGTTTAGGCGGTACCTACGAGCAGTACGTC.